Each of the 13 T cell receptor beta chains below was sequenced from the same sample in a study of early stage breast cancer tumors. Profiling relied on immunoSEQ multiplex PCR, and the TCRdb table lists in-frame clones only, not all of them. The top ten clones hold 3% to 4% of a sample with about 51,000 clones, about 77% of them seen once. The material sequenced was blood. The receptor set was obtained from a person in their 40s with breast cancer.

This chain links TRBV7-2 with TRBJ2-1; the D gene is possibly TRBD2 (7 bases). The CDR3 runs to 15 residues. In germline, CDR1 is SGHTA, CDR2 FQGNSA. The V end was cut by 5 bases, the J end by 4 bases, with 15 bases between. The CDR3 DNA is TGTGCCAGCAGCAAAGGGGGGGCTCGGTACAATGAGCAGTTCTTC. It encodes CASSKGGARYNEQFF.

The chain joins TRBV4-2 to TRBJ2-7; possible D gene TRBD2, 7 bases. V lost 1 base to trimming and J lost 4 bases, with 20 bases between them. CDR1 is LGHNA, CDR2 YNFKEQ, per germline. The CDR3 length is 17 residues. The DNA for the CDR3 is TGTGCCAGCAGCCAAGTGGGGAGGGGGGCCTTTCAGTACGAGCAGTACTTC. As protein: CASSQVGRGAFQYEQYF.

The J gene is TRBJ2-1, the V gene TRBV7-2; D gene unclear. V dropped 3 bases and J dropped 9 bases, with 9 bases sitting between them. The CDR3 is made up of 12 amino acids. Germline values: CDR1 SGHTA, CDR2 FQGNSA. CDR3 sequence: CASSFELGEQFF. CDR3 bases: TGTGCCAGCAGCTTCGAACTTGGTGAGCAGTTCTTC.

This clone was seen more than once but under ten times. The chain uses TRBV10-1 and TRBJ2-7, with D unclear. Trimming removed 5 bases from V and 5 bases from J, with 13 bases in between. Germline V CDR1 and CDR2: WNHNN, SYGVQD (reference sequence). The CDR3 has 13 amino acids. The DNA for the CDR3 is TGCGCCAGCAGTTTGGACCTCCGAGACGAGCAGTACTTC. This codes for CASSLDLRDEQYF.

This chain links TRBV19 with TRBJ2-7; 10 positions agree with TRBD2. J was trimmed by 2 bases and V by 6 bases; bases with no gene match: 7. Germline values: CDR1 LNHDA, CDR2 SQIVND (reference sequence). CDR3 length: 15 amino acids. CDR3 amino acids: CASSPPSGRAYEQYF. DNA of the CDR3: TGTGCCAGTAGCCCCCCGAGCGGGAGGGCCTACGAGCAGTACTTC. Complete variable domain (other parts from reference TRBV19 and TRBJ2-7): DGGITQSPKYLFRKEGQNVTLSCEQNLNHDAMYWYRQDPGQGLRLIYYSQIVNDFQKGDIAEGYSVSREKKESFPLTVTSAQKNPTAFYLCASSPPSGRAYEQYFGPGTRLTVT.

The rearrangement links TRBV19 to TRBJ1-5; possible D gene TRBD1, 6 bases. Germline-derived CDR1 and CDR2 are LNHDA and SQIVND (reference sequence). The CDR3 runs 15 residues. The V end was cut by 8 bases, the J end by 1 base, with 15 bases between. DNA for the CDR3: TGTGCCAGTTTGGCCTACAGGGAAAGCAATCAGCCCCAGCATTTT. Its translation: CASLAYRESNQPQHF.

V gene TRBV11-3 combines with J gene TRBJ2-4; the match to TRBD2 covers 15 bases. V dropped 4 bases and J dropped 15; count of bases not matched to a gene: 7. Per the germline V gene, CDR1 is SGHNT and CDR2 is YENEEA. The CDR3 has 14 amino acids. CDR3 sequence: CASSSGLAGGALYF. The CDR3 nucleotides read TGTGCCAGCAGCTCGGGACTAGCGGGAGGCGCTCTGTACTTC.

The rearrangement links TRBV15 to TRBJ1-1; D not resolved. Germline CDR1 is LNHNV and CDR2 is YYDKDF (reference sequence). V lost 3 bases and J lost 3, with 11 bases in between. The CDR3 runs to 14 residues. The CDR3 here is CATSRILGDTEAFF. The CDR3 region has the DNA TGTGCCACCAGCAGGATCCTAGGCGACACTGAAGCTTTCTTT.

V is TRBV12-1 and J is TRBJ1-4; TRBD1 is the table's D call, not checked against the DNA. TRBV12-1 is listed as a pseudogene. The CDR3 is 15 residues long. The CDR3 bases are TGTGCCAGCAGCTTTTTTAAGGGGTTTGGTGAAAAACTGTTTTTT. This codes for CASSFFKGFGEKLFF.

The chain joins TRBV5-5 to TRBJ2-7; 7 bases align to TRBD1. The CDR3 length is 14 residues. Trimming removed 4 bases from V and 0 bases from J; junction bases left unmatched: 4. CDR1 and CDR2 (germline): SGHKS, YYEKEE (reference sequence). The CDR3 protein is CASSRRQGSYEQYF. In nucleotides, the CDR3 is TGTGCCAGCAGCCGGAGACAGGGCTCCTACGAGCAGTACTTC.

This clone was seen a handful of times. This chain joins TRBV19 and TRBJ2-3; D may correspond to TRBD1 or TRBD2 (6 bases each). The V gene lost 7 bases and the J gene lost 3 bases, with 14 bases spanning the gap. Germline CDR1 is LNHDA and CDR2 is SQIVND (reference sequence). The CDR3 consists of 14 residues. DNA of the CDR3: TGTGCCAGTAAGGGGGGCTATGATACAGATACGCAGTATTTT. Its protein is CASKGGYDTDTQYF.

The J gene is TRBJ2-1, the V gene TRBV19; possible D gene TRBD2, 5 bases. The CDR3 has 12 amino acids. Trimming took off 1 base at V and 11 bases at J, with 9 bases between the two ends. From germline, CDR1 is LNHDA and CDR2 SQIVND (reference sequence). This chain's CDR3 is CASSIGPGKQFF. For the CDR3, the DNA is TGTGCCAGTAGTATAGGGCCCGGGAAGCAGTTCTTC.

The CDR3 DNA is TGTGCCGGAGGATTGGACGGAACCTACGAGCAGTACTTC. The encoded protein is CAGGLDGTYEQYF. The chain is built from TRBV2 and TRBJ2-7; a possible D gene is TRBD2 (5 bases). With 11 bases removed from V and 2 bases from J, the gap between germline ends came to 16 bases. The CDR3 has 13 residues. The germline V gene has CDR1 SNHLY and CDR2 FYNNEI. Complete variable domain (other parts from reference TRBV2 and TRBJ2-7): EPEVTQTPSHQVTQMGQEVILRCVPISNHLYFYWYRQILGQKVEFLVSFYNNEISEKSEIFDDQFSVERPDGSNFTLKIRSTKLEDSAMYFCAGGLDGTYEQYFGPGTRLTVT.